This TCR beta chain originates from a study of cytomegalovirus exposure and HLA in healthy donors. The PCR used 60 Vbeta and 13 Jbeta primers. The table came from immunoSEQ multiplex PCR; TCRdb's copy has only in-frame clones and leaves some out. The sample yields 90,000 to 110,000 clones, roughly 15% seen once. Germline values: CDR1 SGHTA, CDR2 FQGNSA. The CDR3 extends over 14 amino acids. V lost 7 bases and J lost 0, with 9 bases in between. The rearrangement uses TRBV7-2 and TRBJ1-4, with D possibly being TRBD1 (6 bases). This TCR was recovered from a female donor in good health and CMV-seronegative. The specimen sequenced was PBMCs. This CDR3 is CASKTGPTNEKLFF. Written as DNA, the CDR3 is TGTGCCAGCAAAACAGGGCCAACTAATGAAAAACTGTTTTTT.